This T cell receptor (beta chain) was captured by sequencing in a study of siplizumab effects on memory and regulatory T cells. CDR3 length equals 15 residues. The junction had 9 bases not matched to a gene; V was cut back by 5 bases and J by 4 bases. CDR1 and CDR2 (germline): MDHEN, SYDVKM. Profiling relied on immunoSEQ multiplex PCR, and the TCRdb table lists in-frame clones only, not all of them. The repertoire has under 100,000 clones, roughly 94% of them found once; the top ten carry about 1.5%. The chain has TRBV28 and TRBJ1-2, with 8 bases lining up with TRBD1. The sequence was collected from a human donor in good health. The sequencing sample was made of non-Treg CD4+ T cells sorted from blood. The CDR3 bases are TGTGCCAGCAGTACCCCCGGGACAGGAAGCTATGGCTACACCTTC. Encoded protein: CASSTPGTGSYGYTF.